The clone carrying this T cell receptor beta chain was detected ten times or more. Its matching antigen is unknown. MiXCR was run by TCRdb on the 5' RACE reads, yielding one entry per CDR3 protein. Of approximately 440,000 distinct CDR3 sequences listed, 17% are singletons. This entry comes from a study of CD8 T cells in ankylosing spondylitis. Per the germline V gene, CDR1 is SGHRS and CDR2 is YFSETQ. CDR3 length: 16 amino acids. V was trimmed by 0 bases and J by 1 base, leaving 8 bases between them. Broader study findings: Both synovial fluid and blood in reactive arthritis had previously been reported to carry some motif variants. Characteristic, it appeared, of ankylosing spondylitis blood was a TCR beta motif of roughly eight highly homologous variants.

This TCR was sampled from a male donor with ankylosing spondylitis. The source material was blood, either unsorted or a sorted T cell fraction (not recorded which). The genes are TRBV5-1 and TRBJ2-6; D might be TRBD2 (6 bases). The CDR3 DNA reads as TGCGCCAGCAGCTTGGTGGGGACTTCTGGGGCCAACGTCCTGACTTTC. The encoded protein is CASSLVGTSGANVLTF.